This TCR beta chain was documented in a study of shared T cell receptors in the human thymus. Profiled with immunoSEQ multiplex PCR; TCRdb holds only in-frame clones, not every one. This sample has 450,000 to 650,000 clones, with about four fifths found just once. Per the germline V gene, CDR1 is SGHRS and CDR2 is YFSETQ. Deletions cut 4 bases from V and 6 bases from J, with 20 bases between. The CDR3 covers 15 residues. With regard to this clone: This sample also contains other DNA sequences that code for the same CDR3.

A further study also used this sample, focusing on human thymus T cells. That study reports: The thymus tissue came from resections taken during corrective heart surgery.

What was sequenced was thymocytes. This chain joins TRBV5-1 and TRBJ2-7; D perhaps matches TRBD2 (6 bases). This TCR was recovered from a boy in the first two years of life with a congenital heart defect. CDR3 nucleotides: TGCGCCAGCAGCCGGGGGACGGGAGCCGCTGCCGAGCAGTACTTC. Translation: CASSRGTGAAAEQYF.